This T cell receptor (beta chain) was sequenced during a study of blood T cell repertoires in COVID-19. Overall study: From the United States, Italy and Spain came samples of acute and convalescent COVID-19. Nucleic acid was either cDNA or gDNA, and it came from T cells, B-cell-depleted T cells, or PBMCs.

Deletions cut 3 bases from V and 3 bases from J, with 9 bases between. This CDR3 has 13 residues. Germline V gene lookup returns CDR1 LGHNA and CDR2 YSLEER. Regarding this clone: Other DNA sequences from this sample encode an identical CDR3 as well.

In the study's own analysis: Reference gene primer amplification gave estimated nucleated cell counts. Produced via immunoSEQ multiplex PCR; TCRdb's table is partial and in-frame only. That table gives V, J and clone size, and the DNA gave D and trimming. The sample lists hundreds of thousands of clones; 88% were seen once. The source is a woman between 40 and 50 years old who had recovered from COVID-19. The V gene is TRBV4-3, the J gene TRBJ2-7; D may be TRBD1 (6 bases). Sequencing was performed on peripheral blood. The CDR3 region has the DNA TGCGCCAGCAGCCAGGGGGCGGGCTACGAGCAGTACTTC. It specifies CASSQGAGYEQYF.